This T cell receptor (beta chain) was observed in a study of T cell repertoires in cytomegalovirus infection. Study summary: Based on public TCR beta signatures, there were indications of CMV infection and of a matching HLA type. Points from the study as a whole: Dominating the ex vivo response were TCR beta clonotypes that were CMV-specific and HLA-C-restricted. Carriers of CMV and the relevant HLA type were discriminated by public TCR beta frequency.

Using its own MiXCR run on the reads, TCRdb lists one record per CDR3 protein. The sample carries approximately 200,000 distinct CDR3 sequences, roughly 22% recorded once. The ends were cut back, 1 base at V and 3 bases at J, with 8 bases in the middle. Germline V gives CDR1 MDHEN, CDR2 SYDVKM. The CDR3 covers 14 residues. In this sample, this clonotype turned up many times. The antigen remains undetermined. This sequence joins TRBV28 and TRBJ2-3; D unresolved. The specimen was CD8+ T cells from PBMCs. This TCR derives from a human donor in good health (CMV status not recorded). Some clones in this sample may be carry-over from other donors' samples. DNA for the CDR3: TGTGCCAGCAGTTTATTGGCATCAACAGATACGCAGTATTTT. This encodes CASSLLASTDTQYF.